The rows below give T cell receptor beta chains drawn from one sample of a study of blood T cell repertoires in COVID-19. TCRdb keeps only in-frame clones here, not all; method: immunoSEQ multiplex PCR. The data contain roughly 34,000 clones, 75% to 85% of them singletons. Specimen: peripheral blood. The source of these receptors is a man older than 75 with active COVID-19. CDR3s include the opening cysteine and the closing phenylalanine or tryptophan. D genes are given only for firm matches. Some rows mark clone size as missing; the rest say once, few, many or name a class of expanded clone.

j_gene	d_gene	v_gene	abundance	CDR3nt	CDR3aa
TRBJ2-3	TRBD1	TRBV19	NA	TGTGCCAGCCTACCGACAGGGAAGAGCACAGATACGCAGTATTTT	CASLPTGKSTDTQYF
TRBJ2-7	NA	TRBV20-1	NA	TGCAGTGCTAGACGAGTTCAGCAGTACTTC	CSARRVQQYF
TRBJ1-6	NA	TRBV6-6	NA	TGTGCCAGCAGTTCCCAGGGCCATAATTCACCCCTCCACTTT	CASSSQGHNSPLHF
TRBJ1-1	NA	TRBV5-6	NA	TGTGCCAGCAGCTTGTATTACAGCACTGAAGCTTTCTTT	CASSLYYSTEAFF
TRBJ2-1	NA	TRBV12-3/TRBV12-4	NA	TGTGCCAGCAGGGGACACGGAAGAAATGAGCAGTTCTTC	CASRGHGRNEQFF
TRBJ1-1	NA	TRBV4-3	NA	TGCGCCAGCAGCCAAGATGCGGGGTGGTTGAACACTGAAGCTTTCTTT	CASSQDAGWLNTEAFF
TRBJ2-2	TRBD1	TRBV27	NA	TGTGCCAGCAGCCTCCGGGACAGGGGGCTGGGCGGGGAGCTGTTTTTT	CASSLRDRGLGGELFF
TRBJ1-6	NA	TRBV4-2	few	TGTGCCAGCAGCCAAGGGGGGGGTTCGATGGATTCACCCCTCCACTTT	CASSQGGGSMDSPLHF
TRBJ2-1	NA	TRBV15	NA	TGTGCCACCAGCAGGGACTTTACCTACAATGAGCAGTTCTTC	CATSRDFTYNEQFF
TRBJ2-3	TRBD2	TRBV5-1	NA	TGCGCCAGCAGCTATAGCGGGGGGGCCATTGGAGATACGCAGTATTTT	CASSYSGGAIGDTQYF
TRBJ1-1	NA	TRBV6-4	NA	TGTGCCAGCAGTGAGATGGGGGGCACTGAAGCTTTCTTT	CASSEMGGTEAFF
TRBJ1-2	TRBD1	TRBV6-6	NA	TGTGCCAGCAGTTACGCCAGGGGGCTTAGTGGCTACACCTTC	CASSYARGLSGYTF
TRBJ1-1	NA	TRBV19	few	TGTGCCAGTAGTAACAGGGCCTCGAACACTGAAGCTTTCTTT	CASSNRASNTEAFF
TRBJ2-3	TRBD1	TRBV9	NA	TGTGCCAGCAGCGCCGGCCCGGGACAGAGCACAGATACGCAGTATTTT	CASSAGPGQSTDTQYF
TRBJ1-6	NA	TRBV18	NA	TGTGCCAGCTCACCGGACAGCGGTCCTCACGCTTATAATTCACCCCTCCACTTT	CASSPDSGPHAYNSPLHF
TRBJ2-1	TRBD2	TRBV7-2	NA	TGTGCCAGCAGCGCGTGGGAGCGGGGTTCGTACAATGAGCAGTTCTTC	CASSAWERGSYNEQFF
TRBJ2-3	NA	TRBV11-3	NA	TGTGCCAGCAGCTTAGTTGGGCGAGATACGCAGTATTTT	CASSLVGRDTQYF
TRBJ2-5	TRBD1	TRBV5-4	NA	TGTGCCAGCAGCCTTCTCAGGGGGCAGGGGGAGACCCAGTACTTC	CASSLLRGQGETQYF
TRBJ2-7	TRBD2	TRBV11-2	NA	TGTGCCAGCAGCACCGGACTAGCGGGGGGTGTTGGGCTGTACTTC	CASSTGLAGGVGLYF
TRBJ2-1	NA	TRBV29-1	NA	TGCAGCTCTGCGGGGAGTAGCGATGGGCAGTTCTTC	CSSAGSSDGQFF
TRBJ2-6	NA	TRBV21-1	NA	TGTGCCAGCAGCACCCGACAGAGCTCTGGGGCCAACGTCCTGACTTTC	CASSTRQSSGANVLTF
TRBJ2-1	TRBD2	TRBV6-4	NA	TGTGCCAGCAGTGCTCAGCGGGGGGGCTCCTACAATGAGCAGTTCTTC	CASSAQRGGSYNEQFF